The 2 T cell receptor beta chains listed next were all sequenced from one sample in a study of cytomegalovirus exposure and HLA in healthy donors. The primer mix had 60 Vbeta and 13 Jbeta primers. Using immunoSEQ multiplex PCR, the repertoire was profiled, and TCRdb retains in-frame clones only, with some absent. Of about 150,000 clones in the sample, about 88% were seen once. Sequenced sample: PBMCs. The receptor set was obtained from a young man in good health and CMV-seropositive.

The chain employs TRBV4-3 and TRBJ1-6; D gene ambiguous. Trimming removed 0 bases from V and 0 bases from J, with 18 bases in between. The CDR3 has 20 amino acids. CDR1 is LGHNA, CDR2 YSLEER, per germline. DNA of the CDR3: TGCGCCAGCAGCCAAGAATGGCAGGATTTCTCGAGCTCCTATAATTCACCCCTCCACTTT. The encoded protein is CASSQEWQDFSSSYNSPLHF.

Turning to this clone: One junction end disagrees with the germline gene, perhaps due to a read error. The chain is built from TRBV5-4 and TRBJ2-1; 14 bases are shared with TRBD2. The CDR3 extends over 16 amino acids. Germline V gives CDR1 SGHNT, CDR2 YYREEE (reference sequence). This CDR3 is CGMTSGRVRLYNGQFF. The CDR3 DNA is TGTGGGATGACTAGCGGGAGGGTTCGACTTTACAATGGGCAGTTCTTC.